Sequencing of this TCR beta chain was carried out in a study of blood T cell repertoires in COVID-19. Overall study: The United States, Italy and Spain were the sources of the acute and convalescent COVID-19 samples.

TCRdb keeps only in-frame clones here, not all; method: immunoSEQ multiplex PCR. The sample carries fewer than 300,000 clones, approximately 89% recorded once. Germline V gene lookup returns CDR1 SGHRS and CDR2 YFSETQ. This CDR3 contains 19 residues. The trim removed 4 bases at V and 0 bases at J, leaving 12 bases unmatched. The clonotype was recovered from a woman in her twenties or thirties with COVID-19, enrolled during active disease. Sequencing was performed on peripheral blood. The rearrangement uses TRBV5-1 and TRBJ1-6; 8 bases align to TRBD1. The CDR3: CASSPDGQGGSSYNSPLHF. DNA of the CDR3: TGCGCCAGCAGCCCCGACGGACAGGGAGGGAGCTCCTATAATTCACCCCTCCACTTT.